These 2 T cell receptor beta chains were sequenced from one sample in a study of blood T cell repertoires in COVID-19. Measured with immunoSEQ multiplex PCR; TCRdb has only the in-frame clones, and not every one. The sample shows 200,000 to 250,000 clones, 88% of them seen only once. The specimen sequenced was peripheral blood. The receptors shown here come from a man in his late teens or twenties with active or convalescent COVID-19.

About this clone: Other DNA sequences of this sample code for an identical CDR3. CDR3 DNA sequence: TGTGCCAGCTCAGACAGCCCGAATCAGCCCCAGCATTTT. Translation: CASSDSPNQPQHF. The V call is TRBV6-4, the J call TRBJ1-5; the D gene is possibly TRBD1 (5 bases). The CDR3 contains 13 residues. Trimming pared 8 bases from V and 4 bases from J, leaving 12 bases between. Germline lookup yields CDR1 MRHNA and CDR2 SNTAGT.

The chain employs TRBV27 and TRBJ2-7; tentatively, D is TRBD2 (5 bases). V was trimmed by 2 bases and J by 6 bases, leaving 11 bases between them. CDR3 length: 13 amino acids. The germline CDR1 and CDR2 sequences are MNHEY and SMNVEV (reference sequence). CDR3 sequence reads: CASSLVSGFEQYF. The CDR3, as DNA: TGTGCCAGCAGTTTAGTGTCGGGGTTCGAGCAGTACTTC.